What follows are 6 T cell receptor beta chains derived from one specimen sequenced in a study of T cell repertoires in cytomegalovirus infection. TCRdb reanalysed the reads using MiXCR and keeps one entry per CDR3 protein. In the table there are some 680,000 distinct CDR3 sequences, about 40% of which are singletons. The source material was PBMCs. These receptors were taken from a human donor in good health (CMV status not recorded). Some clones in this sample may be carry-over from other donors' samples.

This clonotype has just a few counts. The chain combines TRBV7-9 with TRBJ2-1; no clear D. Germline CDR1 reads SEHNR; CDR2 reads FQNEAQ (reference sequence). Trimming pared 6 bases from V and 1 base from J, leaving 13 bases between. The CDR3 is 15 residues long. The CDR3: CASSSAWRSYNEQFF. CDR3 nucleotide sequence: TGTGCCAGCAGTTCTGCGTGGCGGTCCTACAATGAGCAGTTCTTC.

Concerning this clonotype itself: Because the CDR3 is missing its conserved closing phenylalanine or tryptophan, this is likely a read error. The chain joins TRBV11-1 to TRBJ2-7; TRBD2 is a possible D gene (6 bases). V lost 5 bases and J lost 5, with 13 bases in between. Germline values: CDR1 SGHAT, CDR2 FQDESV (reference sequence). CDR3 size: 13 residues. CDR3 region: CASSRSEGNEQYL. CDR3 in DNA: TGTGCCAGCAGCCGATCGGAGGGTAACGAGCAGTACTTA.

The rearrangement uses TRBV11-2 and TRBJ1-1; D call uncertain. This CDR3 region has 15 residues. The germline V gene has CDR1 SGHAT and CDR2 FQNNGV. The germline V and J ends were trimmed by 0 bases and 1 base, with 9 bases remaining between them. This chain's CDR3 is CASSLEPIPNTEAFF. The CDR3, as DNA: TGTGCCAGCAGCTTAGAACCGATACCGAACACTGAAGCTTTCTTT.

Notes on this clonotype: A much larger clone sits a single nucleotide away, making a read error possible. The chain recombines TRBV9 with TRBJ1-3, with 7 bases identical to TRBD1. The CDR3 has 14 amino acids. V lost 3 bases, J lost 4 bases, and 4 bases stayed unmatched. Per germline, CDR1 SGDLS and CDR2 YYNGEE. The CDR3 protein is CASSATGVGNTIYF. CDR3 coding DNA: TGTGCCAGCAGCGCCACAGGGGTCGGAAACACCATATATTTT.

The rearrangement links TRBV7-6 to TRBJ2-1; 8 positions agree with TRBD2. Germline lookup yields CDR1 SGHVS and CDR2 FNYEAQ. V lost 5 bases, J lost 6 bases, and 9 bases stayed unmatched. The length of the CDR3 is 15 residues. CDR3 nucleotide sequence: TGTGCCAGCAGCGCGGGACTAGGTGATAGCAATGAGCAGTTCTTC. It is translated as CASSAGLGDSNEQFF.

The genes are TRBV3-1 and TRBJ2-1, with 8 positions matching TRBD2. The V gene end was trimmed by 4 bases and the J gene end by 5 bases; junction bases not matched to a gene: 10. This CDR3 is 16 amino acids long. Per germline, CDR1 LGHDT and CDR2 YNNKEL (reference sequence). CDR3 loop: CASSRIEGLGNNEQFF. Written as DNA, the CDR3 is TGTGCCAGCAGCCGAATTGAGGGACTAGGAAACAATGAGCAGTTCTTC.